The 26 T cell receptor beta chains below all came from one sample that was sequenced in a study of technical replicates of blood from several donors. The data were produced by immunoSEQ multiplex PCR, yet TCRdb's version contains in-frame clones alone and is incomplete. Counted here are over 65,000 clones, around 97% occurring once; the ten biggest clones make up approximately 0.2%. Sequenced: T cells isolated from PBMCs. These receptor sequences come from a human donor in good health.

CDR3 nucleotide sequence: TGTGCCAGCTCACCACGGCCTAGGGAGTTCTACGAGCAGTACTTC. Protein: CASSPRPREFYEQYF. The chain joins TRBV18 to TRBJ2-7, with a tentative D call TRBD2 (5 bases). The CDR3 has 15 residues. The germline gives CDR1 KGHSH, CDR2 LQKENI. V was trimmed by 1 base and J by 3 bases, leaving 13 bases between them.

The J gene is TRBJ2-1, the V gene TRBV4-1; 7 bases are shared with TRBD2. CDR3 length: 18 residues. Germline CDR1 and CDR2: MGHRA and YSYEKL. V gave up 0 bases and J gave up 4 bases; unmatched junction bases: 12. As DNA, the CDR3 is TGCGCCAGCAGCCAAGAGGTGCCGCCAGCGGGAATGTACAATGAGCAGTTCTTC. It translates to CASSQEVPPAGMYNEQFF.

V and J are TRBV6-1 and TRBJ2-7, with TRBD2 identical over 9 bases. CDR1 MNHNS and CDR2 SASEGT come from the germline V gene. CDR3 length: 15 amino acids. The J segment lost 4 bases and the V segment lost 1 base, leaving 5 bases of the junction unmatched. CDR3 loop: CASSEGAGGRYEQYF. CDR3 in DNA: TGTGCCAGCAGTGAAGGCGCGGGGGGGAGGTACGAGCAGTACTTC.

The chain links TRBV29-1 to TRBJ1-3; D ambiguous. Germline CDR1 is SQVTM and CDR2 is ANQGSEA. This CDR3 has 15 amino acids. With 6 bases removed from V and 4 bases from J, the gap between germline ends came to 19 bases. This CDR3 is CSVAFLPAFGNTIYF. The CDR3 nucleotides are TGCAGCGTGGCTTTTCTACCAGCGTTCGGAAACACCATATATTTT.

The rearrangement joins TRBV6-5 to TRBJ2-7, with 7 positions matching TRBD1. This CDR3 has 14 residues. In germline, CDR1 is MNHEY, CDR2 SVGAGI. The junction had 8 bases not matched to a gene; V was cut back by 6 bases and J by 3 bases. The CDR3 protein is CASRRQGLGYEQYF. DNA for the CDR3: TGTGCCAGCAGACGACAGGGTTTGGGCTACGAGCAGTACTTC.

The sample holds one count of this clone. This chain connects TRBV5-1 to TRBJ2-1; D unclear. Germline assignment: CDR1 SGHRS and CDR2 YFSETQ. Deletions cut 0 bases from V and 0 bases from J, with 10 bases between. The CDR3 runs to 16 residues. Here the CDR3 DNA reads TGCGCCAGCAGCTTGGAGCCCCGTGGCTCCTACAATGAGCAGTTCTTC. This sequence encodes CASSLEPRGSYNEQFF.

The V and J genes are TRBV5-8 and TRBJ1-5; 10 positions agree with TRBD1. Germline V gene sequence: CDR1 SGHTS, CDR2 YDEGEE. Losses at the gene ends were 4 bases for V and 6 bases for J; bases not matched to a gene: 13. The CDR3 length is 17 residues. CDR3 DNA sequence: TGTGCCAGCAGCCCGAGCTACGGGACAGGGGTCGCTCAGCCCCAGCATTTT. Encoded protein: CASSPSYGTGVAQPQHF.

The chain carries TRBV5-1 and TRBJ2-2; 12 bases fit TRBD2. Germline CDR1 SGHRS, CDR2 YFSETQ. The CDR3 is made up of 17 amino acids. Trimming removed 3 bases from V and 6 bases from J; junction bases left unmatched: 9. The CDR3 sequence is CASSSLSLAGGPGELFF. DNA of the CDR3: TGCGCCAGCAGCTCCCTGTCGCTAGCGGGAGGGCCCGGGGAGCTGTTTTTT.

This chain links TRBV4-1 with TRBJ2-1; D perhaps matches TRBD2 (5 bases). The CDR3 length is 16 residues. Germline V gene data show CDR1 as MGHRA and CDR2 as YSYEKL. Trimming took off 0 bases at V and 0 bases at J, with 9 bases between the two ends. The CDR3 DNA is TGCGCCAGCAGCCAAGAAGCGGTCAGCTCCTACAATGAGCAGTTCTTC. It encodes CASSQEAVSSYNEQFF.

The rearrangement uses TRBV6-5 and TRBJ2-7; 9 positions match TRBD1. Germline CDR1 is MNHEY and CDR2 is SVGAGI. The CDR3 is made up of 15 amino acids. V shed 0 bases, J shed 2 bases, and the junction held 2 bases outside the gene matches. Written as DNA, the CDR3 is TGTGCCAGCAGTTACTCCGACAGGGGGGCCTACGAGCAGTACTTC. As protein: CASSYSDRGAYEQYF.

This clone was counted a single time. The chain carries TRBV7-9 and TRBJ2-7; TRBD1 might be the D (6 bases). Germline V CDR1 and CDR2: SEHNR, FQNEAQ (reference sequence). V was shortened by 5 bases and J by 9 bases, with 17 bases between the two germline ends. The CDR3 runs 13 residues. The CDR3 bases are TGTGCCAGCAGCCCAGGGACAAGCTTACGGCAGTACTTC. Amino acids: CASSPGTSLRQYF.

This chain uses TRBV29-1 with TRBJ2-5, with D possibly TRBD2 on 6 matching bases. Trimming cost V 6 bases and J 4 bases, with 18 bases left between them. This CDR3 spans 14 amino acids. Germline loops: CDR1 SQVTM, CDR2 ANQGSEA. CDR3 amino acids: CSVGRDSRGETQYF. As DNA, the CDR3 is TGCAGCGTCGGCCGGGACTCACGTGGAGAGACCCAGTACTTC.

V gene TRBV4-2 combines with J gene TRBJ1-2, with 8 bases matching TRBD1. Germline values: CDR1 LGHNA, CDR2 YNFKEQ. Unmatched junction bases numbered 4, after V lost 0 bases and J lost 4 bases. The CDR3 contains 15 residues. CDR3 DNA: TGTGCCAGCAGCCAAGATGAACAGGGGGTCTATGGCTACACCTTC. This codes for CASSQDEQGVYGYTF.

The gene calls are TRBV5-1 and TRBJ2-5; 8 positions agree with TRBD1. The CDR3 is 15 amino acids. Germline V gives CDR1 SGHRS, CDR2 YFSETQ. Unmatched junction bases numbered 7, after V lost 4 bases and J lost 2 bases. The CDR3 loop is CASSRTGTGQETQYF. CDR3 bases: TGCGCCAGCAGCCGCACCGGGACAGGACAAGAGACCCAGTACTTC.

This clone was recorded only once. The V gene is TRBV6-6, the J gene TRBJ1-1; D perhaps matches TRBD1 (5 bases). The CDR3 runs 15 residues. Between the trimmed V and J ends, which lost 2 bases and 1 base, there was a span of 11 bases. Germline V CDR1 and CDR2: MNHNY, SVGAGI (reference sequence). The CDR3, as DNA: TGTGCCAGCAGTTACCCGGGACTGCAGAACACTGAAGCTTTCTTT. Translating gives CASSYPGLQNTEAFF.

The chain carries TRBV7-8 and TRBJ1-1; 7 bases line up with TRBD1. With V trimmed by 3 bases and J by 10 bases, 11 bases remained unmatched. Germline assignment: CDR1 SGHVS and CDR2 FQNEAQ. This CDR3 is built from 14 residues. CDR3 in amino acids: CASSLGRQGLTAFF. Written as DNA, the CDR3 is TGTGCCAGCAGCTTGGGGAGACAGGGATTGACAGCTTTCTTT.

This sequence joins TRBV11-2 and TRBJ1-6; possibly TRBD1 for D (5 bases). With 1 base removed from V and 5 bases from J, the gap between germline ends came to 9 bases. The CDR3 length is 15 residues. Germline V gives CDR1 SGHAT, CDR2 FQNNGV. In DNA, the CDR3 is TGTGCCAGCAGCTTAGTAAAGGGGAATAATTCACCCCTCCACTTT. Protein: CASSLVKGNNSPLHF.

The genes are TRBV6-5 and TRBJ1-3, with D possibly matching TRBD1 (5 bases). V lost 6 bases to trimming and J lost 0 bases, with 12 bases between them. This CDR3 region has 15 residues. Germline CDR1 reads MNHEY; CDR2 reads SVGAGI. This CDR3 reads CASRTDSYSGNTIYF. The CDR3 DNA reads as TGTGCCAGCAGGACAGACAGCTACTCTGGAAACACCATATATTTT.

The chain couples TRBV5-1 to TRBJ1-2, with a weak D call TRBD1 (6 bases). Deletions cut 4 bases from V and 1 base from J, with 17 bases between. Germline V gene lookup returns CDR1 SGHRS and CDR2 YFSETQ. The length of the CDR3 is 16 residues. CDR3 sequence: CASSVPQGRDNYGYTF. CDR3 nucleotides: TGCGCCAGCAGCGTGCCACAGGGTCGGGATAACTATGGCTACACCTTC. Supplemented by reference TRBV5-1 and TRBJ1-2, the full variable domain reads KAGVTQTPRYLIKTRGQQVTLSCSPISGHRSVSWYQQTPGQGLQFLFEYFSETQRNKGNFPGRFSGRQFSNSRSEMNVSTLELGDSALYLCASSVPQGRDNYGYTFGSGTRLTVV.

The chain combines TRBV5-1 with TRBJ1-4; D possibly corresponds to TRBD1 (6 bases). With 4 bases removed from V and 8 bases from J, the gap between germline ends came to 18 bases. The CDR3 loop spans 15 amino acids. CDR1 and CDR2 (germline): SGHRS, YFSETQ. The CDR3 spells CASSPEQGGWEKLFF. The CDR3, as DNA: TGCGCCAGCAGCCCTGAACAGGGAGGGTGGGAAAAACTGTTTTTT.

CDR3 sequence (DNA): TGTGCCAGCAGGGACGTCGTGGGACAGGGCGTTCGGAGAGCTTTCTTT. This translates into CASRDVVGQGVRRAFF. The V and J genes are TRBV7-2 and TRBJ1-1; 9 bases line up with TRBD1. Germline CDR1 SGHTA, CDR2 FQGNSA. The V and J ends lost 6 bases and 10 bases, in that order; junction bases with no gene match: 18. The CDR3 totals 16 residues.

The chain links TRBV11-2 to TRBJ1-2; no definite D call. The V end lost 5 bases, the J end lost 4 bases, and 14 bases lay between the germline ends. Germline V CDR1 and CDR2: SGHAT, FQNNGV. The CDR3 covers 14 residues. As DNA, the CDR3 is TGTGCCAGCAGCCAAGAAGCATTGAGCTATGGCTACACCTTC. Translated: CASSQEALSYGYTF.

This clone has just a few counts. This chain links TRBV7-9 with TRBJ1-2; D might be TRBD1 (6 bases). Germline V gives CDR1 SEHNR, CDR2 FQNEAQ (reference sequence). The germline V and J ends were trimmed by 5 bases and 5 bases, with 15 bases remaining between them. The CDR3 runs 14 residues. The CDR3 region has the DNA TGTGCCAGCAGCGTGGACCGGGACAAGTATGGCTACACCTTC. This translates into CASSVDRDKYGYTF.

CDR3 coding DNA: TGTGCCAGCAGTGAAGCAGACAGCTCCTACGAGCAGTACTTC. Translation: CASSEADSSYEQYF. The V and J genes are TRBV6-1 and TRBJ2-7, with TRBD1 as a possible D gene (5 bases). Germline-derived CDR1 and CDR2 are MNHNS and SASEGT. CDR3 length equals 14 residues. V was cut by 0 bases and J by 0 bases, with 6 bases left in between.

V usage is TRBV2 and J usage is TRBJ2-7; D perhaps matches TRBD1 (6 bases). The germline V gene encodes CDR1 SNHLY and CDR2 FYNNEI. This CDR3 has 13 amino acids. Between the trimmed V and J ends, which lost 5 bases and 4 bases, there was a span of 12 bases. The CDR3, as DNA: TGTGCCAGCAGTCAGGGGCCCCCATACGAGCAGTACTTC. Encoded protein: CASSQGPPYEQYF.

This sequence joins TRBV30 and TRBJ2-2, with no clear D. Germline loops: CDR1 GTSNPN, CDR2 SVGIG (reference sequence). Trimming took 2 bases from V and 6 from J, leaving 16 bases between them. The CDR3 spans 15 residues. The CDR3 DNA follows: TGTGCCTGGAGTTTCCACAGTGGGTGGGCCGGGGAGCTGTTTTTT. Its translation is CAWSFHSGWAGELFF.